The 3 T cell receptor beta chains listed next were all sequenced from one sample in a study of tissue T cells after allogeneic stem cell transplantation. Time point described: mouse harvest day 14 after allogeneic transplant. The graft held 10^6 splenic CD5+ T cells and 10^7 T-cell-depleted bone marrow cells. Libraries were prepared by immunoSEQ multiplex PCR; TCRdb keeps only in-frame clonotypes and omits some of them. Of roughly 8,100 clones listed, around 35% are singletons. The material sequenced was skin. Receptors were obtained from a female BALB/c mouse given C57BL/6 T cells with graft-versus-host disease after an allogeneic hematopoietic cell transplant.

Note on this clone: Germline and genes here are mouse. CDR3: CASSLPGGAYEQYF. The CDR3 DNA, read in part, is TGTGCAAGCAGCTTACCTGGGGGGGCCTATGAACAGTAC. The V gene is TRBV16, the J gene TRBJ2-7; TRBD2 matches at 9 bases. The CDR3 end falls 1 residue outside the read, so it is completed with the germline J gene. Trimming took 2 bases from V and 2 from J; bases not matched to a gene: 1. CDR1 and CDR2 from the germline V gene are SGHSA and FRNQAP. CDR3 length equals 14 residues.

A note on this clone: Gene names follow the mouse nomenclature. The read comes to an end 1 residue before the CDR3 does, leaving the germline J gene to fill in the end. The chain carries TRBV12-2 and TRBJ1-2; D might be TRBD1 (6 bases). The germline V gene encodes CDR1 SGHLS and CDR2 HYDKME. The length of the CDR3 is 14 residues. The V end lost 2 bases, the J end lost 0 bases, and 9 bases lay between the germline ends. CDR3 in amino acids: CASSHGTTNSDYTF. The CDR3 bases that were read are TGTGCCAGCTCTCACGGGACAACAAACTCCGACTACACC.

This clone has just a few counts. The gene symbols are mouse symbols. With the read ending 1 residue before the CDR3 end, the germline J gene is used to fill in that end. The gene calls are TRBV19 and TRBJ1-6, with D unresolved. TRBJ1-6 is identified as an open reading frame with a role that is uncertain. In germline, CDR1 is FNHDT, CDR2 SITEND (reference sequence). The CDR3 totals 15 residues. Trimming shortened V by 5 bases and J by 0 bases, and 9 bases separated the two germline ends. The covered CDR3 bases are TGTGCCAGCAGACGACAATTTTCCTATAATTCGCCCCTCTAC. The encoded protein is CASRRQFSYNSPLY. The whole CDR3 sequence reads CASRRQFSYNSPLYF.